This T cell receptor (beta chain) was obtained from a study of beta chain features in type 1 diabetes. This clone has more than one count but fewer than ten. Its antigen is as yet unknown. Germline V gene sequence: CDR1 MGHRA, CDR2 YSYEKL. The V and J ends lost 0 bases and 0 bases respectively, with 15 bases between them. CDR3 length: 18 amino acids. The sequenced template was cDNA made from the entire isolated RNA. Produced via immunoSEQ multiplex PCR; TCRdb's table is partial and in-frame only. The data show around 600,000 clones, around 12% seen once. Study-wide findings and caveats: Shorter TCRB CDR3s, moderately but significantly so, were found in Type 1 diabetes patients in all four CD4+ subsets.

The TCR sequence derives from a man aged 30 to 39 with type 1 diabetes. The sequenced sample was naive CD4+ T cells from blood. The J gene is TRBJ2-1, the V gene TRBV4-1, with D unclear. The CDR3 bases are TGCGCCAGCAGCCAAGATCCCGGAGCCCGCCGCTCCTACAATGAGCAGTTCTTC. It codes for CASSQDPGARRSYNEQFF.